These T cell receptor beta chains were read from a single sample in a study of cytomegalovirus exposure and HLA in healthy donors. Here immunoSEQ multiplex PCR was the method, and the copy in TCRdb shows in-frame clones only, minus some. This sample has some 130,000 clones; just over 70% occur once, and the top ten carry roughly 2.7%. Material for sequencing was PBMCs. These TCRs come from a woman aged 55 to 70 in good health and CMV-seropositive. The CDR3 runs from the conserved cysteine through the conserved F or W. Each record gives: D gene, clone size, V gene, J gene, CDR3 protein, CDR3 DNA. A D gene is named only where the DNA matches it firmly. Clone size is not always given. Where it is, it says once, few, many or a class for expanded clones.

D: -
size: -
V: TRBV6-5
J: TRBJ1-2
CDR3: CASSPTAAAHYGYTF
DNA: TGTGCCAGCAGTCCGACGGCAGCAGCGCACTATGGCTACACCTTC

D: TRBD2
size: few
V: TRBV7-8
J: TRBJ2-5
CDR3: CASSLDYPTGGETQYF
DNA: TGTGCCAGCAGCTTAGACTACCCGACCGGGGGGGAGACCCAGTACTTC

D: TRBD1
size: -
V: TRBV7-6
J: TRBJ2-1
CDR3: CASSLDRPDEQFF
DNA: TGTGCCAGCAGCTTGGACAGGCCCGATGAGCAGTTCTTC

D: TRBD2
size: once
V: TRBV2
J: TRBJ2-2
CDR3: CASSEKLAGVSF
DNA: TGTGCCAGCAGTGAAAAACTAGCGGGGGTCTCTTTT

D: -
size: few
V: TRBV6-5
J: TRBJ1-2
CDR3: CASSYTTGINYGYTF
DNA: TGTGCCAGCAGTTACACCACAGGCATAAACTATGGCTACACCTTC

D: TRBD1
size: -
V: TRBV29-1
J: TRBJ1-3
CDR3: CSVLGTASGNTIYF
DNA: TGCAGCGTTCTGGGGACAGCCTCTGGAAACACCATATATTTT

D: TRBD1
size: -
V: TRBV18
J: TRBJ2-5
CDR3: CASSPRSGTGRETQYF
DNA: TGTGCCAGCTCACCACGATCCGGGACAGGGAGGGAGACCCAGTACTTC

D: -
size: -
V: TRBV2
J: TRBJ1-1
CDR3: CASSGEVNTEAFF
DNA: TGTGCCAGCAGTGGTGAGGTGAACACTGAAGCTTTCTTT

D: TRBD1
size: -
V: TRBV7-6
J: TRBJ1-1
CDR3: CASSSTGGILSTEAFF
DNA: TGTGCCAGCAGCTCAACAGGGGGAATCCTGAGCACTGAAGCTTTCTTT

D: -
size: -
V: TRBV19
J: TRBJ2-6
CDR3: CASSLQVSSGANVLTF
DNA: TGTGCCAGTAGTCTACAGGTTAGCTCTGGGGCCAACGTCCTGACTTTC

D: TRBD1
size: -
V: TRBV5-1
J: TRBJ2-5
CDR3: CASSSTGGGLGRETQYF
DNA: TGCGCCAGCAGCTCGACAGGGGGAGGTTTGGGTCGAGAGACCCAGTACTTC

D: TRBD1
size: -
V: TRBV5-1
J: TRBJ2-7
CDR3: CASSFSQGVPYEQYF
DNA: TGCGCCAGCAGCTTCTCCCAGGGGGTCCCCTACGAGCAGTACTTC

D: TRBD2
size: -
V: TRBV4-2
J: TRBJ2-7
CDR3: CASSQDGGGRDEQYF
DNA: TGTGCCAGCAGCCAAGACGGCGGGGGGAGGGACGAGCAGTACTTC

D: TRBD1
size: -
V: TRBV10-1
J: TRBJ2-2
CDR3: CASSGYPGQGTIDTGELFF
DNA: TGCGCCAGCAGTGGGTATCCGGGACAGGGAACAATAGACACCGGGGAGCTGTTTTTT

D: TRBD2
size: -
V: TRBV6-1
J: TRBJ2-5
CDR3: CASTSGTQETQYF
DNA: TGTGCCAGTACTAGCGGGACTCAAGAGACCCAGTACTTC

D: -
size: -
V: TRBV2
J: TRBJ2-3
CDR3: CASEQGSTDTQYF
DNA: TGTGCCAGCGAGCAGGGAAGCACAGATACGCAGTATTTT

D: -
size: -
V: TRBV11-2
J: TRBJ1-3
CDR3: CASSVGQSGNTIYF
DNA: TGTGCCAGCAGCGTCGGACAGAGTGGAAACACCATATATTTT

D: -
size: -
V: TRBV6-6
J: TRBJ1-2
CDR3: CASSYSISGVNYGYTF
DNA: TGTGCCAGCAGTTACTCGATATCAGGGGTTAACTATGGCTACACCTTC

D: TRBD1
size: -
V: TRBV9
J: TRBJ1-1
CDR3: CASSPGGRDTEAFF
DNA: TGTGCCAGCAGCCCAGGGGGCAGGGACACTGAAGCTTTCTTT

D: -
size: once
V: TRBV9
J: TRBJ2-5
CDR3: CASSVSGQETQYF
DNA: TGTGCCAGCAGCGTTTCGGGGCAAGAGACCCAGTACTTC

D: -
size: -
V: TRBV9
J: TRBJ1-2
CDR3: CASSVSGQYGYTF
DNA: TGTGCCAGCAGCGTTTCGGGACAATATGGCTACACCTTC

D: -
size: -
V: TRBV6-1
J: TRBJ2-7
CDR3: CASSESGYEQYF
DNA: TGTGCCAGCAGTGAAAGCGGGTACGAGCAGTACTTC

D: -
size: -
V: TRBV19
J: TRBJ1-5
CDR3: CASSNGGAPQHF
DNA: TGTGCCAGTAGTAACGGGGGGGCGCCCCAGCATTTT

D: TRBD1
size: -
V: TRBV7-9
J: TRBJ2-6
CDR3: CASSSPGQGAHSGANVLTF
DNA: TGTGCCAGCAGCTCACCCGGACAGGGGGCCCACTCTGGGGCCAACGTCCTGACTTTC

D: -
size: -
V: TRBV6-5
J: TRBJ2-3
CDR3: CASSSGGPITDTQYF
DNA: -

D: -
size: few
V: TRBV6-1
J: TRBJ2-1
CDR3: CASSEAKGVVNEQFF
DNA: TGTGCCAGCAGTGAAGCGAAGGGGGTCGTGAATGAGCAGTTCTTC

D: -
size: -
V: TRBV7-2
J: TRBJ1-1
CDR3: CASIGQVRTEAFF
DNA: TGTGCCAGCATTGGTCAGGTACGGACTGAAGCTTTCTTT

D: TRBD1
size: -
V: TRBV28
J: TRBJ2-5
CDR3: CASSLGQAQYF
DNA: TGTGCCAGCAGCTTAGGACAGGCCCAGTACTTC

D: -
size: -
V: TRBV7-2
J: TRBJ2-7
CDR3: CASSLVLPPGEQYF
DNA: TGTGCCAGCAGCTTAGTACTGCCACCGGGGGAGCAGTACTTC

D: TRBD1
size: -
V: TRBV19
J: TRBJ1-1
CDR3: CASSTYRGRGSTEAFF
DNA: TGTGCCAGTAGTACTTACAGGGGGCGCGGTTCCACTGAAGCTTTCTTT

D: -
size: -
V: TRBV29-1
J: TRBJ2-7
CDR3: CSVSRSGDYEQYF
DNA: TGCAGCGTTAGTCGCTCGGGAGACTACGAGCAGTACTTC

D: TRBD1
size: -
V: TRBV9
J: TRBJ1-6
CDR3: CASSPDRGSTYNSPLHF
DNA: TGTGCCAGCAGCCCTGACAGGGGGTCCACCTATAATTCACCCCTCCACTTT

D: TRBD1
size: -
V: TRBV9
J: TRBJ1-3
CDR3: CASSPQAGQGGNTIYF
DNA: TGTGCCAGCAGCCCCCAGGCCGGACAGGGTGGAAACACCATATATTTT

D: -
size: -
V: TRBV5-1
J: TRBJ1-2
CDR3: CASSLGQPEGYTF
DNA: TGCGCCAGCAGCTTGGGGCAGCCGGAGGGCTACACCTTC

D: TRBD1
size: -
V: TRBV19
J: TRBJ2-5
CDR3: CASSRRVIRDRDIETQYF
DNA: TGTGCCAGTAGTAGGCGAGTTATCCGGGACAGGGATATCGAGACCCAGTACTTC

D: TRBD1
size: -
V: TRBV28
J: TRBJ2-7
CDR3: CASSPDRGPYEQYF
DNA: TGTGCCAGCAGTCCGGACAGGGGCCCCTACGAGCAGTACTTC

D: -
size: -
V: TRBV6-5
J: TRBJ1-4
CDR3: CASSYWGESREKLFF
DNA: TGTGCCAGCAGTTACTGGGGGGAGAGTCGGGAAAAACTGTTTTTT

D: -
size: -
V: TRBV6-5
J: TRBJ1-2
CDR3: CASSFTGSVGYTF
DNA: TGTGCCAGCAGTTTTACAGGGTCGGTGGGCTACACCTTC

D: TRBD2
size: -
V: TRBV18
J: TRBJ2-5
CDR3: CASSPPNSLGLAGETQYF
DNA: TGTGCCAGCTCACCACCGAACAGCCTCGGACTAGCGGGGGAGACCCAGTACTTC

D: TRBD2
size: -
V: TRBV5-4
J: TRBJ2-7
CDR3: CASSFTSGGPYGEQYF
DNA: TGTGCCAGCAGCTTTACTAGCGGGGGGCCCTATGGCGAGCAGTACTTC

D: TRBD1
size: once
V: TRBV5-1
J: TRBJ1-3
CDR3: CASSFTGVAGNTIYF
DNA: TGCGCCAGCAGCTTTACAGGGGTTGCGGGAAACACCATATATTTT

D: TRBD1
size: -
V: TRBV19
J: TRBJ2-1
CDR3: CASSIPQGIDNEQFF
DNA: TGTGCCAGTAGTATCCCACAGGGGATTGACAATGAGCAGTTCTTC

D: TRBD2
size: once
V: TRBV19
J: TRBJ2-1
CDR3: CASSVSGGAYNEQFF
DNA: TGTGCCAGTAGCGTTAGCGGGGGGGCCTACAATGAGCAGTTCTTC

D: -
size: -
V: TRBV4-1
J: TRBJ1-2
CDR3: CASAPAGDNYGYTF
DNA: TGCGCCAGCGCTCCAGCGGGGGACAACTATGGCTACACCTTC

D: TRBD1
size: once
V: TRBV5-4
J: TRBJ1-2
CDR3: CASSLGGQGAWGYTF
DNA: TGTGCCAGCAGCTTGGGGGGACAGGGGGCGTGGGGCTACACCTTC

D: -
size: -
V: TRBV9
J: TRBJ2-1
CDR3: CASSVEGSVSYNEQFF
DNA: TGTGCCAGCAGCGTAGAAGGGAGCGTGTCCTACAATGAGCAGTTCTTC

D: TRBD1
size: -
V: TRBV7-9
J: TRBJ1-4
CDR3: CASSSGGPTNEKLFF
DNA: TGTGCCAGCAGCTCAGGGGGTCCAACTAATGAAAAACTGTTTTTT

D: -
size: few
V: TRBV27
J: TRBJ2-5
CDR3: CASSHYSRTDTQETQYF
DNA: TGTGCCAGCAGCCATTACTCCCGGACAGATACTCAAGAGACCCAGTACTTC

D: -
size: -
V: TRBV7-3
J: TRBJ1-2
CDR3: CASSSGAGYGYTF
DNA: TGTGCCAGCAGCTCAGGCGCCGGCTATGGCTACACCTTC

D: TRBD1
size: -
V: TRBV7-9
J: TRBJ1-2
CDR3: CASSLGQVAGYTF
DNA: TGTGCCAGCAGCTTGGGACAGGTGGCGGGCTACACCTTC

D: -
size: few
V: TRBV5-4
J: TRBJ1-1
CDR3: CASSLEGGDTEAFF
DNA: TGTGCCAGCAGCTTGGAAGGGGGTGACACTGAAGCTTTCTTT

D: TRBD1
size: -
V: TRBV19
J: TRBJ1-1
CDR3: CASSIYTGAMNTEAFF
DNA: TGTGCCAGTAGTATTTACACAGGGGCGATGAACACTGAAGCTTTCTTT

D: TRBD1
size: once
V: TRBV4-2
J: TRBJ1-2
CDR3: CASGETGRGALYGYTF
DNA: TGTGCCAGCGGAGAGACAGGGCGGGGAGCTCTCTATGGCTACACCTTC